The present TCR beta chain was sequenced within a study of CD8 T cells in Susac syndrome. This CDR3 has 13 residues. The V and J ends lost 8 bases and 5 bases, in that order; junction bases with no gene match: 5. Germline V lookup: CDR1 SNHLY, CDR2 FYNNEI. Random hexamers were used to reverse transcribe an amount of roughly 0.5 to 1 ug RNA. The immunoSEQ assay covered 54 Vbeta and 13 Jbeta segments for CDR3. Each CDR3 protein is one row after TCRdb ran MiXCR on the immunoSEQ multiplex PCR reads. Among roughly 150,000 distinct CDR3 sequences listed, approximately 94% were seen once. V gene TRBV2 combines with J gene TRBJ1-2; 10 bases align to TRBD1. Sequenced: CD8+ T cells from PBMCs. The source of this sequence is a human donor with multiple sclerosis. CDR3 sequence: CASDRQGAYGYTF. The CDR3, as DNA: TGTGCCAGCGACCGACAGGGGGCATATGGCTACACCTTC.